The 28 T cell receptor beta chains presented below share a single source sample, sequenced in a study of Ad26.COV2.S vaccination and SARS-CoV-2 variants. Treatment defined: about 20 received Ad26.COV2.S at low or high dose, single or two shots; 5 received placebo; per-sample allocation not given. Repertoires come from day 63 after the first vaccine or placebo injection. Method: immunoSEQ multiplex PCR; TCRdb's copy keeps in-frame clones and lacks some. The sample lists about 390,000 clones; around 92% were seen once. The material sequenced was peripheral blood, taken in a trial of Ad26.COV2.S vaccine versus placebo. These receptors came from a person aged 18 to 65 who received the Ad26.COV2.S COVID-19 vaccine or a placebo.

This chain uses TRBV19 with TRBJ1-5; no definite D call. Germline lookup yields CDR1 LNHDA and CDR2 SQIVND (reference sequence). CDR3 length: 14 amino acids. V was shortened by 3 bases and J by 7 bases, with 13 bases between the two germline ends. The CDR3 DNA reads TGTGCCAGTAGTATCTCATGGGGAGGGCAGCCCCAGCATTTT. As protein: CASSISWGGQPQHF.

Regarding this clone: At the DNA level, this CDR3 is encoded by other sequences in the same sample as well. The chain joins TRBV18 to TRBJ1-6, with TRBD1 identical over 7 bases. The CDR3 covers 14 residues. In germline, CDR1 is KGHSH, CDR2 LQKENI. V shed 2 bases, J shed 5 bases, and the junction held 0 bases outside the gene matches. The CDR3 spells CASSPGQDNSPLHF. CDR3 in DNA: TGTGCCAGCTCACCAGGACAGGATAATTCACCCCTCCACTTT.

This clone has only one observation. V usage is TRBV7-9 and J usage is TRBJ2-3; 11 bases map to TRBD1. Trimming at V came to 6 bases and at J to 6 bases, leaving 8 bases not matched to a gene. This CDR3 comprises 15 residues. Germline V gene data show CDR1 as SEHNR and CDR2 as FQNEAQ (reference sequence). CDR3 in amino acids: CASRRPGQGEDTQYF. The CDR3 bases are TGTGCCAGCAGACGGCCGGGACAGGGGGAGGATACGCAGTATTTT.

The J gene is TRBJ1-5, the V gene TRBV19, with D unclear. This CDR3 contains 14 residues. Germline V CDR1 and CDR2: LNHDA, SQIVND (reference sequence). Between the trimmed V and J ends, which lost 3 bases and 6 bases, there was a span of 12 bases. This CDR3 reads CASSIDGFGQPQHF. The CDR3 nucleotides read TGTGCCAGTAGTATTGACGGGTTTGGTCAGCCCCAGCATTTT.

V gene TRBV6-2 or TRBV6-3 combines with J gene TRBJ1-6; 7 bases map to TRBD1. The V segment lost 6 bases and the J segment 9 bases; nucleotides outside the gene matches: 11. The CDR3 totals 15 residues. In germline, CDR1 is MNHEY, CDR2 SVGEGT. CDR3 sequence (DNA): TGTGCCAGCAGCTCTACCACAGGGGAGGGTTCACCCCTCCACTTT. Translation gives CASSSTTGEGSPLHF.

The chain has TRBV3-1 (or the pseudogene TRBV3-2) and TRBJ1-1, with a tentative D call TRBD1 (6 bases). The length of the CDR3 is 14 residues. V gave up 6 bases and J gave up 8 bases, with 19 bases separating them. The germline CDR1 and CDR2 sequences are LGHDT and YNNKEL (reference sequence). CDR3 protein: CASRVRGGGTEAFF. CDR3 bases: TGTGCCAGCAGGGTCAGGGGTGGGGGAACGGAAGCTTTCTTT.

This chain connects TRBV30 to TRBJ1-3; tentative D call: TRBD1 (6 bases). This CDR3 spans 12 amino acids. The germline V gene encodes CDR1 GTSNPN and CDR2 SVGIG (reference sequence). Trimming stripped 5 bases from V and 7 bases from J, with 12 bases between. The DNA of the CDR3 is TGTGCCTGGGGGTCCCAGGGGAACACCATATATTTT. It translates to CAWGSQGNTIYF.

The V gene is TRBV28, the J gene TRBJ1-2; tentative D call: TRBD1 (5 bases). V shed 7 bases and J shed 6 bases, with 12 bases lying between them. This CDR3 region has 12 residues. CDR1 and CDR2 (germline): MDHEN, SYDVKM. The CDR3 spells CASIRGGNGYTF. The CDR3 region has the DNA TGTGCCAGCATACGGGGGGGGAATGGCTACACCTTC.

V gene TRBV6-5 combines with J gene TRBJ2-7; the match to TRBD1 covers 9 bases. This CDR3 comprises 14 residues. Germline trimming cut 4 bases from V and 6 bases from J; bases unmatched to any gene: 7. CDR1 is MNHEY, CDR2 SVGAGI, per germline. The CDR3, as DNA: TGTGCCAGCAGTTCCGGACAGGGGTCTGGCGAGCAGTACTTC. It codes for CASSSGQGSGEQYF.

CDR3 DNA: TGTGCCAGCAGCTCCTCCTATTACGGCAGGGCCTACGAGCAGTACTTC. Encoded protein: CASSSSYYGRAYEQYF. The rearrangement uses TRBV7-9 and TRBJ2-7, with TRBD1 as a possible D gene (5 bases). V was shortened by 4 bases and J by 2 bases, with 18 bases between the two germline ends. There are 16 residues in the CDR3. Germline V lookup: CDR1 SEHNR, CDR2 FQNEAQ (reference sequence).

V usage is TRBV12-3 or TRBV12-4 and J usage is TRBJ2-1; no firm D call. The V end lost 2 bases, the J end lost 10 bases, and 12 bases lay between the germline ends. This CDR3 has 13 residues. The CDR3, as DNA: TGTGCCAGCAGTTTATATTCCCGTGGGGAGCAGTTCTTC. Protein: CASSLYSRGEQFF.

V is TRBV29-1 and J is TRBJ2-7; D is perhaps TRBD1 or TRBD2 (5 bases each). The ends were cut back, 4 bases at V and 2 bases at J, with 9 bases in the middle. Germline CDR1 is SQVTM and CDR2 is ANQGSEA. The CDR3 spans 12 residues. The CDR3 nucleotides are TGCAGCGTTGGAGAGGGACCCTACGAGCAGTACTTC. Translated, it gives CSVGEGPYEQYF.

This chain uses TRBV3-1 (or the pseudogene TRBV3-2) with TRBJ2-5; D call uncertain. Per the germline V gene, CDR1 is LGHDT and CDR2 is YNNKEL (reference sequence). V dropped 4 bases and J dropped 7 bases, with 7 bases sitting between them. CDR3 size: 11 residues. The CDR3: CASSLGWTQYF. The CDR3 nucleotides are TGTGCCAGCAGCCTTGGGTGGACCCAGTACTTC.

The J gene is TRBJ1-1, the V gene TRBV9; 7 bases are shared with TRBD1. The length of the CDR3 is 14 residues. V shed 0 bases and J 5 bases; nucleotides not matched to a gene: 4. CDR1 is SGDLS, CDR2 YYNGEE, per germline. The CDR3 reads CASSVGQGDTEAFF. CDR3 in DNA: TGTGCCAGCAGCGTAGGACAGGGAGATACTGAAGCTTTCTTT. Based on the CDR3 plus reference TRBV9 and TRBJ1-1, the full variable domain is DSGVTQTPKHLITATGQRVTLRCSPRSGDLSVYWYQQSLDQGLQFLIQYYNGEERAKGNILERFSAQQFPDLHSELNLSSLELGDSALYFCASSVGQGDTEAFFGQGTRLTVV.

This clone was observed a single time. In nucleotides, the CDR3 is TGTGCCAGCAGCTTGAGGACAAACCCCTACGAGCAGTACTTC. Protein sequence: CASSLRTNPYEQYF. The rearrangement joins TRBV7-6 to TRBJ2-7; possibly TRBD1 for D (5 bases). Trimming took 3 bases from V and 2 from J, leaving 11 bases between them. This CDR3 region has 14 residues. Germline CDR1 and CDR2: SGHVS and FNYEAQ.

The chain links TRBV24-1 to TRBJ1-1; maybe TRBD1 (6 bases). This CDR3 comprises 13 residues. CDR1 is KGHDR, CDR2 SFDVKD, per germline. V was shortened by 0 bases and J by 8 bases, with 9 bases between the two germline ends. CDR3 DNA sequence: TGTGCCACCAGTGATTTGCGAGGGGGAGAAGCTTTCTTT. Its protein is CATSDLRGGEAFF.

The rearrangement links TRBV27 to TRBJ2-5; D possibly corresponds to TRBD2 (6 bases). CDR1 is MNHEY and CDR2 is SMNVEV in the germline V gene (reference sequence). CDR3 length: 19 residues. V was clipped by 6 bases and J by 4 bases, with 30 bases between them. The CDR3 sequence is CASRPPSVLGRGRAETQYF. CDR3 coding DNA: TGTGCCAGCAGACCCCCGTCCGTGCTAGGGCGGGGAAGGGCAGAGACCCAGTACTTC.

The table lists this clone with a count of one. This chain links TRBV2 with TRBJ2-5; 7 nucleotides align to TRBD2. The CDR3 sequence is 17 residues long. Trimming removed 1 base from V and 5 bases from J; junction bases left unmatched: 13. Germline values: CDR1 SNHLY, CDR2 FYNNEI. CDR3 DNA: TGTGCCAGCAGTGAAGGTTTTCGGGGGGTTAGGGATGAGACCCAGTACTTC. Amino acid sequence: CASSEGFRGVRDETQYF.

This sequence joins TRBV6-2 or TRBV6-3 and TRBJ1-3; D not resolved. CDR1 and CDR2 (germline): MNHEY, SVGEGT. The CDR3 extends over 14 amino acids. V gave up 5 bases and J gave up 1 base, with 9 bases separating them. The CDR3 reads CASSADVSGNTIYF. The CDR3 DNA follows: TGTGCCAGCAGTGCCGACGTGTCTGGAAACACCATATATTTT.

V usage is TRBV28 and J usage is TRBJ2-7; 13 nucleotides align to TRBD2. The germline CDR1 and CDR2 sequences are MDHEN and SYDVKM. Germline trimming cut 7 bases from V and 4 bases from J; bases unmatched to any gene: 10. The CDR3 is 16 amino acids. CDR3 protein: CASTRLAGGGYYEQYF. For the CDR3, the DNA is TGTGCCAGCACTAGACTAGCGGGGGGAGGATATTACGAGCAGTACTTC.

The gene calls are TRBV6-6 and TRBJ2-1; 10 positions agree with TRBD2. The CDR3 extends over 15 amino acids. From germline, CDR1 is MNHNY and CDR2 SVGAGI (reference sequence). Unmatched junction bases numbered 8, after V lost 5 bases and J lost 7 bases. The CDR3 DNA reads TGTGCCAGCAGTCACTTTAGCGGGGGGTTAAATGAGCAGTTCTTC. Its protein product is CASSHFSGGLNEQFF.

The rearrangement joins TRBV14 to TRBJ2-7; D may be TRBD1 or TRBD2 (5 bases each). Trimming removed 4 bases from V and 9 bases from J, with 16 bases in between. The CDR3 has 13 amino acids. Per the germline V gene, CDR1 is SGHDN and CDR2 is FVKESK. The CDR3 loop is CASSPFEGRGQYF. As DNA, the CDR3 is TGTGCCAGCAGCCCGTTCGAGGGACGGGGGCAGTACTTC.

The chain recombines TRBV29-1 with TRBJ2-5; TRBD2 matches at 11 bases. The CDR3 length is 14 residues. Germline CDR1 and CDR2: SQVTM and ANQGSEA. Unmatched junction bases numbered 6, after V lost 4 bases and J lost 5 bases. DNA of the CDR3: TGCAGCGTTGTCCCTAGCGGGGGGATGGAGACCCAGTACTTC. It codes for CSVVPSGGMETQYF.

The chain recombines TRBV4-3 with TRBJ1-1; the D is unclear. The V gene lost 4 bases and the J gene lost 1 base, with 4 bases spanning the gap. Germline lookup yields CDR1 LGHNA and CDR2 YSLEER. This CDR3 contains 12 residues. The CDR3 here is CASSRENTEAFF. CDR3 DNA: TGCGCCAGCAGCCGGGAGAACACTGAAGCTTTCTTT.

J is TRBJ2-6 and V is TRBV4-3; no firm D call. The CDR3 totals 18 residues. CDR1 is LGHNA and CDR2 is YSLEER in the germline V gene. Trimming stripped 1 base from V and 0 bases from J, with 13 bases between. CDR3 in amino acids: CASSQGPVYSSGANVLTF. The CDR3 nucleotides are TGCGCCAGCAGCCAAGGCCCCGTCTATAGCTCTGGGGCCAACGTCCTGACTTTC.

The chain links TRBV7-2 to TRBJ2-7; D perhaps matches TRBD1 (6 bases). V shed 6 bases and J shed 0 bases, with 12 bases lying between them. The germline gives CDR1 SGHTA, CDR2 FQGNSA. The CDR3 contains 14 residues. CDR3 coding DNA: TGTGCCAGCAGGCTCGGACAGTCCTCCTACGAGCAGTACTTC. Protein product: CASRLGQSSYEQYF.

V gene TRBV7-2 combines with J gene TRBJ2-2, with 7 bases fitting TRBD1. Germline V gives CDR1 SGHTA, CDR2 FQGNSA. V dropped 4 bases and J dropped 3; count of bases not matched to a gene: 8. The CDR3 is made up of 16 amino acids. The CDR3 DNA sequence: TGTGCCAGCAGCTCTCACCCGGGACAGTACACCGGGGAGCTGTTTTTT. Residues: CASSSHPGQYTGELFF.

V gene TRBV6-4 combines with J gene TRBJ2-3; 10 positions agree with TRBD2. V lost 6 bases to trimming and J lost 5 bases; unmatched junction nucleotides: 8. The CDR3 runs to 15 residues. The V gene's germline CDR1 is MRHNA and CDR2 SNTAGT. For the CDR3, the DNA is TGTGCCAGCAGCCTCCAGAGCGGGGGGGTAGATACGCAGTATTTT. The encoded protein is CASSLQSGGVDTQYF.